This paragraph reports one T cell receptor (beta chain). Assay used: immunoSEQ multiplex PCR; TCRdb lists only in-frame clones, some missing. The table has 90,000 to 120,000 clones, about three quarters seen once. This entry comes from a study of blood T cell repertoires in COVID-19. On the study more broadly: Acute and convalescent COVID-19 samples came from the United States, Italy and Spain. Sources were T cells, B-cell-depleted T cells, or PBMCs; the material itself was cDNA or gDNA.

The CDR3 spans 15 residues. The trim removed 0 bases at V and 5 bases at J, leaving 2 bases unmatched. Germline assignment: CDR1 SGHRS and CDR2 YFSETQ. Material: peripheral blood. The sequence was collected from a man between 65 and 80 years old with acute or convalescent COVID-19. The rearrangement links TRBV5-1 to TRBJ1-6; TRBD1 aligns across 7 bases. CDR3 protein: CASSLVTGDNSPLHF. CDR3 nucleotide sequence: TGCGCCAGCAGCTTGGTTACAGGGGATAATTCACCCCTCCACTTT.